This is a list of T cell receptor beta chains from one sample in a study of blood T cell repertoires in COVID-19. TCRdb's table, derived via immunoSEQ multiplex PCR, lists solely in-frame clones and lacks some. The data hold under 75,000 clones, with more than 80% observed a single time. Sequencing was done on a sample of peripheral blood. The source of these receptors is a man in his fifties with acute or convalescent COVID-19. CDR3s include the opening cysteine and the closing phenylalanine or tryptophan. The order of the fields is D gene, J gene, clone size, V gene, CDR3 DNA, CDR3 protein. A D gene is named only where the DNA matches it firmly. Clone size, where shown, is once, few, many, or a class for clones that have expanded.

.,TRBJ2-3,.,TRBV10-3,TGTGCCATCAGTACTTTAGCGGTGGGCACAGATACGCAGTATTTT,CAISTLAVGTDTQYF
.,TRBJ1-3,.,TRBV18,TGTGCCAGCTCACCTCCCCCGTCCCCTGGAAACACCATATATTTT,CASSPPPSPGNTIYF
.,TRBJ1-4,.,TRBV11-2,TGTGCCAGCAGCTTAGGGGATTTCAGGGGATGGAATGAAAAACTGTTTTTT,CASSLGDFRGWNEKLFF
TRBD1,TRBJ1-3,.,TRBV7-2,TGTGCCAGCAGCACCGGACAGGGGTGGGGAAACACCATATATTTT,CASSTGQGWGNTIYF
TRBD1,TRBJ2-2,once,TRBV30,TGTGCCTGGACCGGGACAGGGGGTCCCGGGGAGCTGTTTTTT,CAWTGTGGPGELFF
.,TRBJ2-1,.,TRBV11-2,TGTGCCAGCAGCGTTGGGGCTGTCTCCTACAATGAGCAGTTCTTC,CASSVGAVSYNEQFF
TRBD1,TRBJ1-5,.,TRBV7-2,TGTGCCAGCAGCTCCGCCGGCCTGACAGGGGGACGCAATCAGCCCCAGCATTTT,CASSSAGLTGGRNQPQHF
TRBD2,TRBJ2-7,.,TRBV11-3,TGTGCCAGCAGCTTAGTAGGGGAGGGCGAGCAGTACTTC,CASSLVGEGEQYF
.,TRBJ2-1,.,TRBV3-1/TRBV3-2,TGTGCCAGCAGCCAAGATATTCTGAATGAGCAGTTCTTC,CASSQDILNEQFF
.,TRBJ2-5,.,TRBV19,TGTGCCAGTAGCCCCAGGGTTCAAGAGACCCAGTACTTC,CASSPRVQETQYF
.,TRBJ1-1,.,TRBV5-1,TGCGCCAGCAGCTTCCTAGGTACTGAAGCTTTCTTT,CASSFLGTEAFF